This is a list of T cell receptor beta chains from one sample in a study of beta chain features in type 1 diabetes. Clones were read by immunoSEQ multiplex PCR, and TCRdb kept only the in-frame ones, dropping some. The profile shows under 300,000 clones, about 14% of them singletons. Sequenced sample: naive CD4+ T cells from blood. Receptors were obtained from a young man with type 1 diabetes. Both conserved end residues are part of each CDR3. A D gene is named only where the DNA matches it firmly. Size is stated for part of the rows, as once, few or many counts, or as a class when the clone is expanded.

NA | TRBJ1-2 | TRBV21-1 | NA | CASSKAGTGTTEDYGYTF | TGTGCCAGCAGCAAAGCGGGAACAGGGACTACAGAGGACTATGGCTACACCTTC
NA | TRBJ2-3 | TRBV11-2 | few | CASSLGGLATDTQYF | TGTGCCAGCAGCTTAGGAGGACTTGCGACAGATACGCAGTATTTT
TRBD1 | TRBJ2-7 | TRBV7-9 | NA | CASSLGGTGPYEQYF | TGTGCCAGCAGCTTAGGAGGGACAGGGCCCTACGAGCAGTACTTC
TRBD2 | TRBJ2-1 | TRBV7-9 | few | CASSLSGRQDNEQFF | TGTGCCAGCAGTCTGAGCGGGAGGCAGGACAATGAGCAGTTCTTC
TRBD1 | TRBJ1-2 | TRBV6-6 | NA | CASSSDRFYGYTF | TGTGCCAGCAGCTCGGACAGGTTCTATGGCTACACCTTC
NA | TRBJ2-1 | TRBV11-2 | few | CASSFIYNEQFF | TGTGCCAGCAGCTTTATCTACAATGAGCAGTTCTTC
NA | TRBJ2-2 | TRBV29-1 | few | CSVGEGGNTGELFF | TGCAGCGTCGGGGAGGGGGGGAACACCGGGGAGCTGTTTTTT
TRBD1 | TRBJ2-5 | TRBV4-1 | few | CASSWDRGQETQYF | TGCGCCAGCAGCTGGGACAGGGGCCAAGAGACCCAGTACTTC
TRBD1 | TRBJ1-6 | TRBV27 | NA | CASRPDRANSPLHF | TGTGCCAGCAGACCGGACAGGGCCAATTCACCCCTCCACTTT
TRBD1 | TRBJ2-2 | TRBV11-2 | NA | CASSPQGTNTGELFF | TGTGCCAGCAGCCCACAGGGGACGAACACCGGGGAGCTGTTTTTT
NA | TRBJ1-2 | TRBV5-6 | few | CASSLHAPGNGYTF | TGTGCCAGCAGCTTGCATGCGCCCGGGAATGGCTACACCTTC
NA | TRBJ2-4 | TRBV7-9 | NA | CASSLRDQNIQYF | TGTGCCAGCAGCTTACGCGATCAAAACATTCAGTACTTC
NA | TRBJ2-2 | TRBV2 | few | CASSNGQANTGELFF | TGTGCCAGCAGTAACGGCCAGGCCAACACCGGGGAGCTGTTTTTT
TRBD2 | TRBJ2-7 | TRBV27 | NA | CASSSDSGVYEQYF | TGTGCCAGCAGTTCTGATAGCGGGGTCTACGAGCAGTACTTC
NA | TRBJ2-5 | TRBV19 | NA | CASSMSGGARETQYF | TGTGCCAGTAGTATGTCTGGGGGGGCAAGGGAGACCCAGTACTTC
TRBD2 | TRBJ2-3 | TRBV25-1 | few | CASRDRLAGTDTQYF | TGTGCCAGCAGGGATCGACTAGCGGGCACAGATACGCAGTATTTT
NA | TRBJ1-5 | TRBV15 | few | CATSGGQYSNQPQHF | TGTGCCACCAGCGGCGGACAATATAGCAATCAGCCCCAGCATTTT
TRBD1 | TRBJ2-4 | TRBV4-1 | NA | CASSQVGQEENIQYF | TGCGCCAGCAGCCAAGTGGGACAGGAGGAAAACATTCAGTACTTC
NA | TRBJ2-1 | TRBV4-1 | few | CASSQASRGLNNEQFF | TGCGCCAGCAGCCAAGCTTCCAGGGGTCTAAACAATGAGCAGTTCTTC
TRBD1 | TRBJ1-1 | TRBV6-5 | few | CASSRGQGAIGAFF | TGTGCCAGCAGTCGGGGACAGGGGGCAATTGGAGCTTTCTTT
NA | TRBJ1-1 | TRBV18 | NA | CASSPGANTEAFF | TGTGCCAGCTCACCGGGGGCTAACACTGAAGCTTTCTTT
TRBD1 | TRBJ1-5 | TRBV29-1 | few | CSVGQGINQPQHF | TGCAGCGTAGGACAGGGCATTAATCAGCCCCAGCATTTT
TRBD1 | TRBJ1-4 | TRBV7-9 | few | CASSSQTGGNEKLFF | TGTGCCAGCAGCTCCCAGACAGGGGGAAATGAAAAACTGTTTTTT
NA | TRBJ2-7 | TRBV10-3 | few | CAINTSPGFYEQYF | TGTGCCATCAACACCTCTCCGGGGTTCTACGAGCAGTACTTC
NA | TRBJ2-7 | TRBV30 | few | CAWHRDREQYF | TGTGCCTGGCACAGGGACCGCGAGCAGTACTTC
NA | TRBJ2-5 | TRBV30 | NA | CAWSLGLGQETQYF | TGTGCCTGGAGCTTGGGGCTCGGCCAAGAGACCCAGTACTTC
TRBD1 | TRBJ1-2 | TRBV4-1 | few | CASSPGGRRSSQLYGYTF | TGCGCCAGCAGCCCAGGGGGCAGGCGCTCCTCACAGCTATATGGCTACACCTTC
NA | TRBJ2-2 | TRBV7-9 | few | CASSQMTQGVVTGELFF | TGTGCCAGCAGCCAAATGACACAAGGGGTTGTCACCGGGGAGCTGTTTTTT
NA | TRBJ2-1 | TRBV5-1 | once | CASSPNRQGSYNEQFF | TGCGCCAGCAGCCCGAACCGGCAGGGTTCCTACAATGAGCAGTTCTTC
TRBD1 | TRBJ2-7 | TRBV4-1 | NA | CASSQEPRGPYEQYF | TGCGCCAGCAGCCAAGAACCCAGGGGGCCGTACGAGCAGTACTTC
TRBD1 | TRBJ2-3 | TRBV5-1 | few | CASSLGDRARSDTQYF | TGCGCCAGCAGCTTGGGGGACAGGGCGAGGTCAGATACGCAGTATTTT
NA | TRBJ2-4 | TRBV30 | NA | CAWSVQGAIQYF | TGTGCCTGGAGTGTACAGGGAGCAATTCAGTACTTC
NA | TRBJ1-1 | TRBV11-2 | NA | CASSLDQTATREAFF | TGTGCCAGCAGCTTAGATCAAACAGCCACCCGTGAAGCTTTCTTT
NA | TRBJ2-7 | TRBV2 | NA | CASSLRDNSYEQYF | TGTGCCAGCAGCCTCAGGGACAACTCCTACGAGCAGTACTTC
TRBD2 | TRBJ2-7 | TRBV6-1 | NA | CASRGGATWGQYF | TGTGCCTCCCGCGGGGGAGCGACTTGGGGGCAGTACTTC
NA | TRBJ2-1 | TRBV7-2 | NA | CASRPPKRMDNEQFF | TGTGCCAGCAGGCCCCCGAAGAGGATGGACAATGAGCAGTTCTTC
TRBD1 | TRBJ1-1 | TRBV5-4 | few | CASTLPGQMNTEAFF | TGTGCCAGCACCTTACCGGGACAGATGAACACTGAAGCTTTCTTT
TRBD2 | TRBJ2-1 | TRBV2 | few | CASSVAGGIYNEQFF | TGTGCCAGCAGCGTAGCGGGGGGGATTTACAATGAGCAGTTCTTC
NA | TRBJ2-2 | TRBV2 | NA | CASRSGSGSGELFF | TGTGCCAGCAGGTCCGGGAGCGGTAGCGGGGAGCTGTTTTTT
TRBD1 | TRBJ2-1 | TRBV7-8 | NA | CASTTGTGGPNEQFF | TGTGCCAGCACCACGGGGACAGGGGGGCCCAATGAGCAGTTCTTC
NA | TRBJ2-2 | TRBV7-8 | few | CASSSQGSGDLFF | TGTGCCAGCAGCTCACAGGGTTCCGGGGATCTGTTTTTT
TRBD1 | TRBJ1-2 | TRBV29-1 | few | CSVSGQSNYGYTF | TGCAGCGTCTCGGGACAGTCAAACTATGGCTACACCTTC
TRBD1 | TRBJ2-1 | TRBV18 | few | CASSPGTGGAYNEQFF | TGTGCCAGCTCACCCGGGACAGGGGGCGCCTACAATGAGCAGTTCTTC
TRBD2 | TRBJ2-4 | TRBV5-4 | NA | CASSLGLAGGNIQYF | TGTGCCAGCAGCTTGGGACTAGCGGGAGGGAACATTCAGTACTTC
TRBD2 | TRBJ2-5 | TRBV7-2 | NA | CASSLTGLAGGRRETQYF | TGTGCCAGCAGCTTGACAGGACTAGCGGGAGGACGGCGGGAGACCCAGTACTTC
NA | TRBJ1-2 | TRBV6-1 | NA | CASSEPGKAYGYTF | TGTGCCAGCAGTGAACCGGGGAAGGCCTATGGCTACACCTTC
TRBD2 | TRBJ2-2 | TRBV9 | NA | CASSARMGRGDTGELFF | TGTGCCAGCAGCGCTCGAATGGGGCGGGGGGACACCGGGGAGCTGTTTTTT
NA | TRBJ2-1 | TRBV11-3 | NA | CASSFRERGYNEQFF | TGTGCCAGCAGCTTCCGGGAGAGGGGCTACAATGAGCAGTTCTTC
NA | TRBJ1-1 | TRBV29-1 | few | CSVEESLLDRTTEAFF | TGCAGCGTTGAAGAAAGTCTTCTAGACAGGACCACTGAAGCTTTCTTT
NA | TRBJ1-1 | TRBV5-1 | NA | CASSLAVLARAEAFF | TGCGCCAGCAGCTTGGCCGTACTGGCCAGGGCTGAAGCTTTCTTT
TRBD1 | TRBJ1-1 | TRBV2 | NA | CASSWTGDAEAFF | TGTGCCAGCAGTTGGACAGGGGACGCTGAAGCTTTCTTT
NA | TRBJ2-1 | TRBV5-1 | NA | CASSLGDNEQFF | TGCGCCAGCAGCTTGGGCGACAATGAGCAGTTCTTC
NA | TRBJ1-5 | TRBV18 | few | CASSPGGRNQPQHF | TGTGCCAGCTCACCCGGGGGGAGGAATCAGCCCCAGCATTTT
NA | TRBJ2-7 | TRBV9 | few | CASSPRQASYEQYF | TGTGCCAGCAGCCCTCGACAGGCCTCCTACGAGCAGTACTTC